The 25 T cell receptor beta chains in this list originate from one sample, sequenced in a study of PD-1 blockade in classical Hodgkin lymphoma. Time point indicated: cycle 4 day 1 (C4D1), after five to seven weeks of nivolumab. Following autologous stem cell transplantation, relapse occurred in every patient, and exposure to brentuximab vedotin varied. The assay was immunoSEQ multiplex PCR, and TCRdb's table has in-frame clones only and misses some. The table records tens of thousands of clones, just over 90% of them present only once. Specimen: peripheral blood mononuclear cells (PBMCs), collected before the fourth cycle of nivolumab. These receptors were collected from a human donor with classical Hodgkin lymphoma.

The V call is TRBV6-5, the J call TRBJ1-2; D might be TRBD1 (5 bases). The CDR3 sequence is 13 residues long. V was clipped by 5 bases and J by 7 bases, with 14 bases between them. Germline-derived CDR1 and CDR2 are MNHEY and SVGAGI. In DNA, the CDR3 is TGTGCCAGCAGTAACAGGCAACATGGTGGCTACACCTTC. It specifies CASSNRQHGGYTF.

The chain uses TRBV2 and TRBJ1-1; D possibly corresponds to TRBD1 (5 bases). CDR3 size: 13 residues. V dropped 7 bases and J dropped 1 base, with 10 bases sitting between them. Germline V gene sequence: CDR1 SNHLY, CDR2 FYNNEI. CDR3 coding DNA: TGTGCCAGCACCACAGACAGGAACACTGAAGCTTTCTTT. This encodes CASTTDRNTEAFF.

CDR3 bases: TGTGCCAGCAGCTACGACAGGGGAACGCAGTATTTT. This encodes CASSYDRGTQYF. The rearrangement uses TRBV4-2 and TRBJ2-3, with TRBD1 matching over 8 bases. This CDR3 is 12 amino acids long. V lost 5 bases and J lost 9; bases outside the gene matches: 4. Germline V gene lookup returns CDR1 LGHNA and CDR2 YNFKEQ.

This chain joins TRBV6-1 and TRBJ2-3; possibly TRBD2 for D (5 bases). Germline V lookup: CDR1 MNHNS, CDR2 SASEGT. CDR3 length: 17 residues. Trimming pared 2 bases from V and 3 bases from J, leaving 18 bases between. CDR3 region: CASSEWEYLSLTDTQYF. Written as DNA, the CDR3 is TGTGCCAGCAGTGAATGGGAGTATTTGAGTTTGACAGATACGCAGTATTTT.

The V call is TRBV7-3, the J call TRBJ2-5, with 7 bases fitting TRBD1. There are 13 residues in the CDR3. Per germline, CDR1 SGHTA and CDR2 FQGTGA. Trimming at V came to 5 bases and at J to 3 bases, leaving 3 bases not matched to a gene. CDR3 sequence: CASSLGTEETQYF. Here the CDR3 DNA reads TGTGCCAGCAGCCTTGGGACAGAAGAGACCCAGTACTTC.

The gene calls are TRBV19 and TRBJ2-1; possibly TRBD1 or TRBD2 for D (6 bases each). This CDR3 comprises 18 residues. With 0 bases removed from V and 2 bases from J, the gap between germline ends came to 17 bases. Looked up from germline, CDR1 is LNHDA and CDR2 is SQIVND (reference sequence). The DNA for the CDR3 is TGTGCCAGTAGTATAGATCGAGGGTGGGGGGCAACCTACAATGAGCAGTTCTTC. Protein: CASSIDRGWGATYNEQFF. The variable domain in full, with the rest retrieved from reference TRBV19 and TRBJ2-1, is DGGITQSPKYLFRKEGQNVTLSCEQNLNHDAMYWYRQDPGQGLRLIYYSQIVNDFQKGDIAEGYSVSREKKESFPLTVTSAQKNPTAFYLCASSIDRGWGATYNEQFFGPGTRLTVL.

V gene TRBV19 combines with J gene TRBJ2-1, with 11 bases fitting TRBD2. Germline values: CDR1 LNHDA, CDR2 SQIVND (reference sequence). V trimming: 3 bases; J trimming: 0 bases; junction bases outside the gene matches: 7. The CDR3 is 18 amino acids. CDR3 sequence: CASSMTSGAYHSYNEQFF. The CDR3 nucleotides read TGTGCCAGTAGTATGACTAGCGGGGCCTACCACTCCTACAATGAGCAGTTCTTC.

This chain links TRBV5-1 with TRBJ1-1; D perhaps matches TRBD1 (5 bases). This CDR3 contains 16 residues. Germline lookup yields CDR1 SGHRS and CDR2 YFSETQ. V lost 4 bases, J lost 1 base, and 17 bases lay in between. CDR3 DNA: TGCGCCAGCAGCCTATACTGGGGGTCAGAGAACACTGAAGCTTTCTTT. This encodes CASSLYWGSENTEAFF.

This chain uses TRBV19 with TRBJ2-1; 8 nucleotides line up with TRBD1. There are 15 residues in the CDR3. Germline CDR1 reads LNHDA; CDR2 reads SQIVND (reference sequence). The J segment lost 1 base and the V segment lost 6 bases, leaving 5 bases of the junction unmatched. Here the CDR3 reads CASREDRGSYNEQFF. The CDR3 DNA reads TGTGCCAGTAGAGAAGACAGGGGATCCTACAATGAGCAGTTCTTC.

This clone was counted once. The genes are TRBV5-1 and TRBJ1-1, with D possibly being TRBD1 (5 bases). The CDR3 has 14 amino acids. Germline values: CDR1 SGHRS, CDR2 YFSETQ. Trimming cost V 1 base and J 3 bases, with 10 bases left between them. CDR3 amino acids: CASSLQGSDTEAFF. The CDR3 bases are TGCGCCAGCAGCTTGCAGGGTTCGGACACTGAAGCTTTCTTT.

J is TRBJ2-3 and V is TRBV5-1; the D gene is possibly TRBD2 (6 bases). The CDR3 consists of 14 residues. The germline V gene has CDR1 SGHRS and CDR2 YFSETQ. Trimming took off 2 bases at V and 6 bases at J, with 13 bases between the two ends. Here the CDR3 DNA reads TGCGCCAGCAGCTTTGCGGGGCGAGCGGATACGCAGTATTTT. Residues: CASSFAGRADTQYF.

The chain combines TRBV6-5 with TRBJ1-5; unclear D gene. Trimming took 0 bases from V and 0 from J, leaving 6 bases between them. Looked up from germline, CDR1 is MNHEY and CDR2 is SVGAGI. The CDR3 loop spans 15 amino acids. CDR3: CASSYSTGSNQPQHF. The CDR3 region has the DNA TGTGCCAGCAGTTACTCGACGGGTAGCAATCAGCCCCAGCATTTT.

The chain is built from TRBV5-1 and TRBJ1-1, with D unclear. CDR1 and CDR2 from the germline V gene are SGHRS and YFSETQ. The ends were cut back, 0 bases at V and 2 bases at J, with 14 bases in the middle. The CDR3 is 16 amino acids. CDR3 sequence: CASSLEGGLFNTEAFF. The CDR3 DNA follows: TGCGCCAGCAGCTTGGAAGGTGGCTTATTTAACACTGAAGCTTTCTTT. Together with reference TRBV5-1 and TRBJ1-1, the CDR3 gives the full variable domain: KAGVTQTPRYLIKTRGQQVTLSCSPISGHRSVSWYQQTPGQGLQFLFEYFSETQRNKGNFPGRFSGRQFSNSRSEMNVSTLELGDSALYLCASSLEGGLFNTEAFFGQGTRLTVV.

The CDR3 DNA follows: TGTGCCAGCAGCCCCCGTGGCGGACCCTACGAGCAGTACTTC. It codes for CASSPRGGPYEQYF. The chain employs TRBV7-9 and TRBJ2-7; D uncertain. Germline CDR1 is SEHNR and CDR2 is FQNEAQ (reference sequence). CDR3 length: 14 amino acids. V dropped 5 bases and J dropped 2 bases, with 13 bases sitting between them. The complete variable domain, with remaining parts taken from reference TRBV7-9 and TRBJ2-7, reads DTGVSQNPRHKITKRGQNVTFRCDPISEHNRLYWYRQTLGQGPEFLTYFQNEAQLEKSRLLSDRFSAERPKGSFSTLEIQRTEQGDSAMYLCASSPRGGPYEQYFGPGTRLTVT.

The chain uses TRBV9 and TRBJ1-6, with D perhaps matching TRBD1 (5 bases). V lost 6 bases, J lost 9 bases, and 16 bases lay in between. There are 14 residues in the CDR3. The V gene's germline CDR1 is SGDLS and CDR2 YYNGEE. The CDR3, as DNA: TGTGCCAGCAACCTCGAAGGGGAAAGTTCACCCCTCCACTTT. Translated, it gives CASNLEGESSPLHF.

The J gene is TRBJ1-5, the V gene TRBV6-6; D unresolved. Germline-derived CDR1 and CDR2 are MNHNY and SVGAGI (reference sequence). Deletions cut 2 bases from V and 6 bases from J, with 17 bases between. There are 16 residues in the CDR3. The CDR3 DNA follows: TGTGCCAGCAGTTACAGGTCTGACATTGTAGGTCAGCCCCAGCATTTT. This translates into CASSYRSDIVGQPQHF.

This clone was detected only once. The chain recombines TRBV18 with TRBJ2-5; 7 bases map to TRBD1. Trimming cost V 0 bases and J 3 bases; bases outside gene matches: 1. The CDR3 loop spans 14 amino acids. CDR1 and CDR2 (germline): KGHSH, LQKENI. The CDR3 region has the DNA TGTGCCAGCTCACCACCCGGGACAGAAGAGACCCAGTACTTC. It is translated as CASSPPGTEETQYF.

The chain is built from TRBV30 and TRBJ2-1; D may be TRBD2 (5 bases). V shed 2 bases and J shed 2 bases, with 7 bases lying between them. CDR3 length: 13 residues. CDR1 and CDR2 (germline): GTSNPN, SVGIG (reference sequence). The CDR3 coding sequence is TGTGCCTGGAGTACCGGGACCTACAATGAGCAGTTCTTC. It translates to CAWSTGTYNEQFF.

This chain links TRBV9 with TRBJ2-7; 9 nucleotides match TRBD2. This CDR3 comprises 16 residues. The junction had 6 bases not matched to a gene; V was cut back by 0 bases and J by 2 bases. Germline V gene lookup returns CDR1 SGDLS and CDR2 YYNGEE. CDR3 sequence reads: CASSVGAGLATYEQYF. The CDR3 bases are TGTGCCAGCAGCGTAGGTGCGGGACTAGCTACCTACGAGCAGTACTTC.

The chain links TRBV18 to TRBJ2-5, with D perhaps TRBD1 or TRBD2 (5 bases each). V was shortened by 0 bases and J by 5 bases, with 7 bases between the two germline ends. Germline CDR1 reads KGHSH; CDR2 reads LQKENI. The CDR3 runs to 13 residues. CDR3 sequence (DNA): TGTGCCAGCTCACCACCGAGGGGTGAGACCCAGTACTTC. This encodes CASSPPRGETQYF.

J is TRBJ1-3 and V is TRBV19; 9 positions match TRBD1. The trim removed 5 bases at V and 4 bases at J, leaving 12 bases unmatched. Germline V CDR1 and CDR2: LNHDA, SQIVND (reference sequence). The CDR3 contains 17 residues. Here the CDR3 DNA reads TGTGCCAGTAGTTTTCTACAGGGGGCAACTGGAGGAAACACCATATATTTT. It codes for CASSFLQGATGGNTIYF.

The V call is TRBV18, the J call TRBJ2-1; TRBD1 is a possible D gene (5 bases). This CDR3 contains 16 residues. Germline V gene sequence: CDR1 KGHSH, CDR2 LQKENI. V gave up 2 bases and J gave up 3 bases, with 14 bases separating them. The CDR3 protein is CASSPYRTARYNEQFF. The CDR3 coding sequence is TGTGCCAGCTCACCATACAGGACCGCTCGCTACAATGAGCAGTTCTTC.

The chain is built from TRBV2 and TRBJ1-2; no clear D. Germline V gene data show CDR1 as SNHLY and CDR2 as FYNNEI. Trimming pared 3 bases from V and 8 bases from J, leaving 10 bases between. There are 12 residues in the CDR3. The CDR3 loop reads CASSETARGYTF. CDR3 sequence (DNA): TGTGCCAGCAGTGAGACGGCCAGGGGCTACACCTTC.

As DNA, the CDR3 is TGTGCCAGCAGTGTGATGTATGGCTACACCTTC. Encoded protein: CASSVMYGYTF. V gene TRBV2 combines with J gene TRBJ1-2; D gene uncertain. V lost 4 bases, J lost 5 bases, and 5 bases lay in between. The CDR3 runs 11 residues. Looked up from germline, CDR1 is SNHLY and CDR2 is FYNNEI.

The chain uses TRBV5-6 and TRBJ2-7; D gene ambiguous. Trimming removed 0 bases from V and 2 bases from J, with 9 bases in between. This CDR3 spans 14 amino acids. From germline, CDR1 is SGHDT and CDR2 YYEEEE. The CDR3 sequence is CASSLGGRPYEQYF. In DNA, the CDR3 is TGTGCCAGCAGCTTGGGTGGACGGCCCTACGAGCAGTACTTC.